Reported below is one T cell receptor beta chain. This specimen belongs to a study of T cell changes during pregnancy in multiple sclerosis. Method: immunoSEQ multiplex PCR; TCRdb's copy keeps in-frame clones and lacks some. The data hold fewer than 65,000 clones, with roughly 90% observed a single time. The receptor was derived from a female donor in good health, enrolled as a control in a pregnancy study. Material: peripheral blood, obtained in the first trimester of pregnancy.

In nucleotides, the CDR3 is TGTGCCAGTAGCCGGACAGGTAGACAAGAGACCCAGTACTTC. It encodes CASSRTGRQETQYF. The chain couples TRBV19 to TRBJ2-5, with TRBD1 matching over 7 bases. The V gene end was trimmed by 6 bases and the J gene end by 2 bases; junction bases not matched to a gene: 6. The length of the CDR3 is 14 residues. Germline V CDR1 and CDR2: LNHDA, SQIVND (reference sequence).